This paragraph covers one T cell receptor (beta chain) sequence. This specimen belongs to a study of blood T cell repertoires in COVID-19. Sequenced by immunoSEQ multiplex PCR; TCRdb stores in-frame clones only, minus some. Found here are 230,000 or so clones, about nine tenths of them singletons; the top ten hold roughly 2.4%. The CDR3 is 17 amino acids. The germline CDR1 and CDR2 sequences are MNHEY and SMNVEV (reference sequence). V trimming: 0 bases; J trimming: 0 bases; junction bases outside the gene matches: 5. Material: PBMCs or T cells enriched from blood (not recorded which). This sequence was found in a woman in her thirties or forties with acute COVID-19. The genes are TRBV27 and TRBJ2-1; 7 nucleotides line up with TRBD2. The chain's CDR3 is CASSLSGGRASYNEQFF. The CDR3 DNA reads TGTGCCAGCAGTTTATCGGGAGGGAGGGCCTCCTACAATGAGCAGTTCTTC.